These 21 T cell receptor beta chains share one sample of origin, sequenced in a study of vaccination effects on CD4 cells after COVID-19. Their antigens are not known. The repertoire was sequenced with immunoSEQ multiplex PCR; TCRdb's copy has only in-frame clones and lacks some. The repertoire has about 39,000 clones, 82% of them found once; the top ten carry just under 3%. Culture proceeded for 10 days, and CD4+ T cells were then isolated. This specimen was CD4+ T cells from PBMCs cultured without peptide, taken before COVID-19 vaccination. Receptors were obtained from a human donor who received a COVID-19 vaccine.

CDR3 loop: CASSDPGQNTGELFF. CDR3 nucleotide sequence: TGCGCCAGCAGCGATCCGGGACAGAACACCGGGGAGCTGTTTTTT. This rearrangement joins TRBV5-1 to TRBJ2-2; D is possibly TRBD1 (6 bases). The germline V and J ends were trimmed by 4 bases and 1 base, with 11 bases remaining between them. Germline CDR1 SGHRS, CDR2 YFSETQ. This CDR3 is built from 15 residues.

The chain joins TRBV2 to TRBJ1-6, with D unclear. CDR3 length: 12 residues. The germline V and J ends were trimmed by 8 bases and 10 bases, with 12 bases remaining between them. Germline loops: CDR1 SNHLY, CDR2 FYNNEI. The CDR3 DNA sequence: TGTGCCAGCCTTACGGCAGGATCACCCCTCCACTTT. Translation gives CASLTAGSPLHF. The full variable domain, in which reference TRBV2 and TRBJ1-6 provide the parts outside the CDR3, is EPEVTQTPSHQVTQMGQEVILRCVPISNHLYFYWYRQILGQKVEFLVSFYNNEISEKSEIFDDQFSVERPDGSNFTLKIRSTKLEDSAMYFCASLTAGSPLHFGNGTRLTVT.

This clone was counted between two and nine times. The chain has TRBV4-1 and TRBJ1-2; D gene unclear. The CDR3 totals 13 residues. V shed 1 base and J shed 0 bases, with 3 bases lying between them. Germline V CDR1 and CDR2: MGHRA, YSYEKL. Here the CDR3 reads CASSQAANYGYTF. The CDR3 DNA reads as TGCGCCAGCAGCCAAGCAGCTAACTATGGCTACACCTTC.

The chain employs TRBV6-6 and TRBJ1-4; D possibly corresponds to TRBD1 (5 bases). The germline V gene encodes CDR1 MNHNY and CDR2 SVGAGI (reference sequence). Trimming left V 5 bases short and J 4 bases short, with 14 bases between. The CDR3 loop spans 15 amino acids. The CDR3 loop reads CASSHTRDRNEKLFF. The DNA for the CDR3 is TGTGCCAGCAGTCACACCCGGGACCGTAATGAAAAACTGTTTTTT.

This clone was seen only a few times. The CDR3 loop is CASSERLYSNQPQHF. CDR3 in DNA: TGTGCCAGCAGCGAAAGATTATATAGCAATCAGCCCCAGCATTTT. The chain joins TRBV2 to TRBJ1-5; no clear D gene. Trimming pared 6 bases from V and 0 bases from J, leaving 12 bases between. The CDR3 loop spans 15 amino acids. Germline loops: CDR1 SNHLY, CDR2 FYNNEI.

This clone is a singleton in its sample. The chain joins TRBV7-3 to TRBJ1-1; weak D call: TRBD1 (6 bases). The CDR3 loop spans 13 amino acids. Trimming took 0 bases from V and 7 from J, leaving 9 bases between them. Looked up from germline, CDR1 is SGHTA and CDR2 is FQGTGA. The CDR3 bases are TGTGCCAGCAGCTTAACGCAGGGGAGTGAAGCTTTCTTT. Translation: CASSLTQGSEAFF.

V is TRBV30 and J is TRBJ1-6; possible D gene TRBD1, 6 bases. Germline assignment: CDR1 GTSNPN and CDR2 SVGIG (reference sequence). CDR3 size: 17 residues. The ends were cut back, 1 base at V and 2 bases at J, with 15 bases in the middle. The CDR3 DNA reads TGTGCCTGGAGTGACGCTCTAACAGGGCCCTATAATTCACCCCTCCACTTT. Translated: CAWSDALTGPYNSPLHF.

The rearrangement joins TRBV5-4 to TRBJ1-6; D is unclear. This CDR3 is built from 14 residues. Trimming removed 2 bases at V and 5 bases at J, with 8 bases between. Germline CDR1 reads SGHNT; CDR2 reads YYREEE (reference sequence). CDR3 nucleotide sequence: TGTGCCAGCAGCTTCGACCGAGATAATTCACCCCTCCACTTT. This sequence encodes CASSFDRDNSPLHF.

The V and J genes are TRBV7-9 and TRBJ2-1; D may be TRBD1 or TRBD2 (5 bases each). Germline V gene lookup returns CDR1 SEHNR and CDR2 FQNEAQ (reference sequence). The CDR3 consists of 18 residues. V was trimmed by 5 bases and J by 5 bases, leaving 25 bases between them. The CDR3 sequence is CASSKTLSAGTANNEQFF. The CDR3 DNA follows: TGTGCCAGCAGCAAAACCCTCTCAGCCGGGACGGCTAACAATGAGCAGTTCTTC.

The chain joins TRBV30 to TRBJ2-3; unclear D gene. The CDR3 contains 13 residues. Trimming left V 1 base short and J 2 bases short, with 7 bases between. Germline V gene data show CDR1 as GTSNPN and CDR2 as SVGIG (reference sequence). The CDR3 sequence: CAWSGDFTDTQYF. Here the CDR3 DNA reads TGTGCCTGGAGTGGGGATTTCACAGATACGCAGTATTTT.

This chain uses TRBV4-2 with TRBJ2-3; 8 nucleotides align to TRBD2. J lost 2 bases, V lost 4 bases, and 11 bases had no gene match. The length of the CDR3 is 17 residues. Germline CDR1 is LGHNA and CDR2 is YNFKEQ. CDR3 region: CASSRTRGGIFTDTQYF. DNA for the CDR3: TGTGCCAGCAGCCGAACGCGCGGGGGGATATTCACAGATACGCAGTATTTT.

The CDR3: CASSEVGTTDTQYF. Written as DNA, the CDR3 is TGTGCCAGCAGTGAAGTTGGCACCACAGATACGCAGTATTTT. The chain combines TRBV6-1 with TRBJ2-3; D is unresolved. The germline V gene has CDR1 MNHNS and CDR2 SASEGT. Trimming pared 1 base from V and 2 bases from J, leaving 7 bases between. CDR3 length equals 14 residues.

V usage is TRBV7-2 and J usage is TRBJ2-1; D uncertain. Germline V gene data show CDR1 as SGHTA and CDR2 as FQGNSA. The V end was cut by 0 bases, the J end by 1 base, with 7 bases between. This CDR3 has 15 amino acids. The CDR3 bases are TGTGCCAGCAGCTTAGCGCCCGTATCCTACAATGAGCAGTTCTTC. The encoded protein is CASSLAPVSYNEQFF. The full variable domain, with the rest looked up from reference TRBV7-2 and TRBJ2-1, is GAGVSQSPSNKVTEKGKDVELRCDPISGHTALYWYRQSLGQGLEFLIYFQGNSAPDKSGLPSDRFSAERTGGSVSTLTIQRTQQEDSAVYLCASSLAPVSYNEQFFGPGTRLTVL.

This clone was observed a handful of times. The J gene is TRBJ1-4, the V gene TRBV18; 7 nucleotides align to TRBD1. Unmatched junction bases numbered 4, after V lost 6 bases and J lost 3 bases. Germline V gives CDR1 KGHSH, CDR2 LQKENI. This CDR3 is 14 amino acids long. In DNA, the CDR3 is TGTGCCAGCTCCCACAGGGGAGCTAATGAAAAACTGTTTTTT. It yields the protein CASSHRGANEKLFF.

This clone was seen only once. J is TRBJ2-2 and V is TRBV7-2; 8 bases map to TRBD2. The V segment lost 2 bases and the J segment 4 bases; nucleotides outside the gene matches: 6. The germline CDR1 and CDR2 sequences are SGHTA and FQGNSA. The CDR3 runs to 16 residues. The CDR3 DNA sequence: TGTGCCAGCAGCTTAAGTGCGGGGGGTACCACCGGGGAGCTGTTTTTT. Its translation is CASSLSAGGTTGELFF.

The table lists this clone with a few counts. The chain links TRBV5-6 to TRBJ1-6; D unclear. This CDR3 comprises 16 residues. V shed 7 bases and J shed 3 bases, with 17 bases lying between them. Per the germline V gene, CDR1 is SGHDT and CDR2 is YYEEEE. The DNA for the CDR3 is TGTGCCAGCTCAATAGGACCTGATTTCTATAATTCACCCCTCCACTTT. This translates into CASSIGPDFYNSPLHF. The whole variable domain, remainder taken from reference TRBV5-6 and TRBJ1-6, is DAGVTQSPTHLIKTRGQQVTLRCSPKSGHDTVSWYQQALGQGPQFIFQYYEEEERQRGNFPDRFSGHQFPNYSSELNVNALLLGDSALYLCASSIGPDFYNSPLHFGNGTRLTVT.

The J gene is TRBJ1-4, the V gene TRBV9; 10 bases are shared with TRBD1. Germline V gene sequence: CDR1 SGDLS, CDR2 YYNGEE. The trim removed 4 bases at V and 4 bases at J, leaving 10 bases unmatched. This CDR3 is built from 17 residues. The CDR3 region is CASSPGSGQGINEKLFF. The CDR3 nucleotides are TGTGCCAGCAGCCCGGGTTCGGGACAGGGGATTAATGAAAAACTGTTTTTT.

The V gene is TRBV4-3, the J gene TRBJ1-6; weak D call: TRBD1 (5 bases). V was clipped by 2 bases and J by 10 bases, with 21 bases between them. Germline V gene data show CDR1 as LGHNA and CDR2 as YSLEER. The CDR3 length is 17 residues. The CDR3 loop is CASSQQTRGLSGSPLHF. The CDR3 DNA follows: TGCGCCAGCAGCCAACAAACCCGGGGCCTAAGCGGATCACCCCTCCACTTT.

The V gene is TRBV7-2, the J gene TRBJ2-2; 7 bases map to TRBD2. V shed 4 bases and J 2 bases; nucleotides not matched to a gene: 7. This CDR3 has 16 residues. The germline V gene encodes CDR1 SGHTA and CDR2 FQGNSA. The chain's CDR3 is CASSSDRDYNTGELFF. CDR3 nucleotide sequence: TGTGCCAGCAGCTCCGACCGGGACTACAACACCGGGGAGCTGTTTTTT.

This sequence joins TRBV11-2 and TRBJ2-2, with D perhaps assigned TRBD1 or TRBD2 (5 bases each). The CDR3 runs to 16 residues. Germline CDR1 is SGHAT and CDR2 is FQNNGV. V lost 5 bases, J lost 5 bases, and 18 bases lay in between. The CDR3 DNA is TGTGCCAGCAGCCTATCCCTGGGACGTCGGACCGGGGAGCTGTTTTTT. It codes for CASSLSLGRRTGELFF.

The table lists this clone with a count of one. The CDR3 sequence: CANAWAFTSTDTQYF. DNA of the CDR3: TGTGCCAACGCGTGGGCTTTCACTAGCACAGATACGCAGTATTTT. The chain combines TRBV2 with TRBJ2-3; no clear D. In germline, CDR1 is SNHLY, CDR2 FYNNEI. Trimming stripped 10 bases from V and 0 bases from J, with 17 bases between. CDR3 size: 15 residues.